One sample yielded the 14 T cell receptor beta chains listed below, sequenced in a study of blood T cell repertoires in COVID-19. The repertoire was sequenced with immunoSEQ multiplex PCR; TCRdb's copy has only in-frame clones and lacks some. Of about 50,000 clones in the sample, approximately 91% were seen once. Sequencing was carried out using peripheral blood. The receptors were gathered from a human donor in a cohort sampled during active COVID-19.

V usage is TRBV12-3 or TRBV12-4 and J usage is TRBJ1-1; D remains ambiguous. The CDR3 consists of 12 residues. Trimming stripped 6 bases from V and 7 bases from J, with 12 bases between. The CDR3 here is CASSRVTGEAFF. The CDR3 coding sequence is TGTGCCAGCAGCCGAGTAACGGGTGAAGCTTTCTTT.

The V and J genes are TRBV30 and TRBJ2-3; 9 nucleotides align to TRBD2. V lost 0 bases to trimming and J lost 5 bases; unmatched junction nucleotides: 9. CDR1 GTSNPN and CDR2 SVGIG come from the germline V gene (reference sequence). The CDR3 runs to 16 residues. The CDR3 reads CAWSVGLAGVGDTQYF. CDR3 DNA sequence: TGTGCCTGGAGTGTTGGTTTAGCGGGGGTGGGAGATACGCAGTATTTT.

V gene TRBV27 combines with J gene TRBJ2-7; TRBD1 matches at 9 bases. Germline CDR1 MNHEY, CDR2 SMNVEV (reference sequence). The CDR3 runs 17 residues. The V and J ends lost 6 bases and 4 bases, in that order; junction bases with no gene match: 16. CDR3 region: CASSGTGIGRYPYEQYF. The CDR3 region has the DNA TGTGCCAGCAGCGGGACAGGGATAGGGAGATACCCTTACGAGCAGTACTTC.

The rearrangement joins TRBV11-2 to TRBJ1-4; D is uncertain. The germline V and J ends were trimmed by 3 bases and 0 bases, with 11 bases remaining between them. This CDR3 has 16 amino acids. Germline lookup yields CDR1 SGHAT and CDR2 FQNNGV. The CDR3 DNA reads TGTGCCAGCAGCTTTAACCCAGAAACAACTAATGAAAAACTGTTTTTT. It is translated as CASSFNPETTNEKLFF. The entire variable domain, with the rest obtained from reference TRBV11-2 and TRBJ1-4, is as follows: EAGVAQSPRYKIIEKRQSVAFWCNPISGHATLYWYQQILGQGPKLLIQFQNNGVVDDSQLPKDRFSAERLKGVDSTLKIQPAKLEDSAVYLCASSFNPETTNEKLFFGSGTQLSVL.

The rearrangement uses TRBV6-2 or TRBV6-3 and TRBJ2-1; 7 nucleotides line up with TRBD1. With 2 bases clipped from V and 15 bases from J, the junction kept 13 bases outside the gene matches. Germline V gene sequence: CDR1 MNHEY, CDR2 SVGEGT. The CDR3 has 14 amino acids. CDR3 in DNA: TGTGCCAGCAGTTACAAAGAATCCGGGACAGAGGGGTTCTTC. As protein: CASSYKESGTEGFF.

The chain links TRBV4-3 to TRBJ1-2, with a weak D call TRBD1 (6 bases). Per germline, CDR1 LGHNA and CDR2 YSLEER. The CDR3 runs 16 residues. V was shortened by 0 bases and J by 5 bases, with 16 bases between the two germline ends. The CDR3 bases are TGCGCCAGCAGCCAAGATAAAGGAGGGGGGGGTTATGGCTACACCTTC. Translation gives CASSQDKGGGGYGYTF.

Only one count was recorded for this clone. This chain connects TRBV3-1 (or the pseudogene TRBV3-2) to TRBJ2-3; 7 nucleotides agree with TRBD1. Unmatched junction bases numbered 9, after V lost 3 bases and J lost 6 bases. Germline CDR1 reads LGHDT; CDR2 reads YNNKEL (reference sequence). This CDR3 is built from 15 residues. CDR3 in DNA: TGTGCCAGCAGCCAGGGTGACAGGGTTTCGGATACGCAGTATTTT. Translated, it gives CASSQGDRVSDTQYF.

The chain is built from TRBV7-8 and TRBJ2-3; D perhaps matches TRBD1 (6 bases). The CDR3 contains 18 residues. Germline V gene sequence: CDR1 SGHVS, CDR2 FQNEAQ. V shed 0 bases and J shed 0 bases, with 16 bases lying between them. CDR3 sequence reads: CASSLAGWGPSSTDTQYF. DNA for the CDR3: TGTGCCAGCAGCTTAGCGGGATGGGGGCCATCGAGCACAGATACGCAGTATTTT. Full variable domain (remainder filled in from reference TRBV7-8 and TRBJ2-3): GAGVSQSPRYKVAKRGQDVALRCDPISGHVSLFWYQQALGQGPEFLTYFQNEAQLDKSGLPSDRFFAERPEGSVSTLKIQRTQQEDSAVYLCASSLAGWGPSSTDTQYFGPGTRLTVL.

The chain couples TRBV2 to TRBJ2-5; D gene ambiguous. There are 12 residues in the CDR3. CDR1 and CDR2 from the germline V gene are SNHLY and FYNNEI. Trimming cost V 1 base and J 4 bases, with 4 bases left between them. DNA of the CDR3: TGTGCCAGCAGTGAAGGGAGAGAGACCCAGTACTTC. Encoded protein: CASSEGRETQYF.

The rearrangement links TRBV7-9 to TRBJ1-4; D unclear. Per the germline V gene, CDR1 is SEHNR and CDR2 is FQNEAQ (reference sequence). The CDR3 covers 16 residues. Trimming cost V 0 bases and J 7 bases, with 15 bases left between them. For the CDR3, the DNA is TGTGCCAGCAGCTTAGCGGGAACGGCGGGAGGTGAAAAACTGTTTTTT. It translates to CASSLAGTAGGEKLFF.

J is TRBJ2-1 and V is TRBV11-2; 7 bases are a match to TRBD2. V gave up 6 bases and J gave up 4 bases; unmatched junction bases: 18. Germline CDR1 SGHAT, CDR2 FQNNGV. The CDR3 is 18 amino acids. CDR3 sequence: CASRLGGALTFKYNEQFF. In DNA form, the CDR3 reads TGTGCCAGCAGGCTGGGAGGGGCACTTACATTCAAGTACAATGAGCAGTTCTTC.

This clone has only one observation. V gene TRBV6-1 combines with J gene TRBJ1-2; a weak D match, TRBD1 (5 bases). This CDR3 contains 15 residues. Germline loops: CDR1 MNHNS, CDR2 SASEGT. V dropped 3 bases and J dropped 8 bases, with 19 bases sitting between them. The CDR3 DNA reads TGTGCCAGCAGTGAGGAGGGTCAGGGCGTTTGGGGCTACACCTTC. Translated, it gives CASSEEGQGVWGYTF.

V usage is TRBV27 and J usage is TRBJ1-3, with D hard to call. This CDR3 contains 17 residues. CDR1 is MNHEY, CDR2 SMNVEV, per germline (reference sequence). The V and J ends lost 5 bases and 0 bases respectively, with 17 bases between them. The CDR3: CASSRGLGDRSGNTIYF. CDR3 bases: TGTGCCAGCAGTCGCGGACTGGGAGATCGCTCTGGAAACACCATATATTTT.

This sequence joins TRBV3-1 (or the pseudogene TRBV3-2) and TRBJ2-7, with TRBD2 identical over 11 bases. Germline V lookup: CDR1 LGHDT, CDR2 YNNKEL (reference sequence). Trimming took 8 bases from V and 6 from J; bases not matched to a gene: 15. The CDR3 contains 16 residues. CDR3 coding DNA: TGTGCCAGCTGTAAAGGTTCTAGCGGGGGGCCTCCCGAGCAGTACGTC. Translating it yields CASCKGSSGGPPEQYV.